The text below deals with one T cell receptor beta chain. Its antigen remains unknown. The CDR3 does not end in the conserved phenylalanine or tryptophan, so this is likely a read error. TCRdb re-called the reads with MiXCR, one entry per CDR3 protein. The sample consists of some 680,000 distinct CDR3 sequences, 35% of them appearing once. This record comes from a study of T cell repertoires in cytomegalovirus infection. Study details: CMV infection and matching HLA type were both indicated by public TCR beta signatures. Study results and limitations: CMV-specific TCR beta clonotypes restricted by HLA-C dominated the ex vivo response. Totalled public TCR beta family frequency picked out people who carried CMV plus the relevant HLA.

Sequencing was carried out using PBMCs. This TCR came from a human donor in good health (CMV status not recorded). Some clones in this sample may be carry-over from other donors' samples.

In DNA, the CDR3 is TGTGCCAGCAGCTTAGGAGTAGGACAGCTTAACTATGGCTACACCTTA. Translated: CASSLGVGQLNYGYTL. This chain uses TRBV11-2 with TRBJ1-2, with D maybe TRBD1 (6 bases). V lost 1 base and J lost 1, with 13 bases in between. The CDR3 is 16 amino acids. Germline V gene lookup returns CDR1 SGHAT and CDR2 FQNNGV.